This entry features one T cell receptor (beta chain) sequence. Germline CDR1 SGHDN, CDR2 FVKESK. V dropped 3 bases and J dropped 3; count of bases not matched to a gene: 4. The CDR3 has 15 amino acids. The entry originates in a study of cytomegalovirus exposure and HLA in healthy donors. PCR amplification relied on 60 Vbeta primers (plus 13 Jbeta primers). Measured with immunoSEQ multiplex PCR; TCRdb has only the in-frame clones, and not every one. The sample lists 100,000 to 150,000 clones, around three quarters occurring once. The origin of this receptor is a male donor in good health and CMV-seropositive. V usage is TRBV14 and J usage is TRBJ2-3; 9 bases match TRBD1. Material: PBMCs. The CDR3 sequence is CASSQGDRATDTQYF. The CDR3 DNA sequence: TGTGCCAGCAGCCAGGGGGACAGGGCGACAGATACGCAGTATTTT.